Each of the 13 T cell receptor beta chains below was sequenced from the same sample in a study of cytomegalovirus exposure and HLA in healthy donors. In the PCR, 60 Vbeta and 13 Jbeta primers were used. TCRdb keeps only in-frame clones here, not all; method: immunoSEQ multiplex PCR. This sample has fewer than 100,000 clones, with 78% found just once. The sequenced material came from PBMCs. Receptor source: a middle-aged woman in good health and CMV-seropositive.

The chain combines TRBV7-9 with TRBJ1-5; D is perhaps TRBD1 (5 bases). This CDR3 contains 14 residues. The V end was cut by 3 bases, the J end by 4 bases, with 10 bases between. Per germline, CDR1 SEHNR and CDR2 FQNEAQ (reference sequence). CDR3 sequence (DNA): TGTGCCAGCAGCTTGGGGGGGTGGAATCAGCCCCAGCATTTT. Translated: CASSLGGWNQPQHF.

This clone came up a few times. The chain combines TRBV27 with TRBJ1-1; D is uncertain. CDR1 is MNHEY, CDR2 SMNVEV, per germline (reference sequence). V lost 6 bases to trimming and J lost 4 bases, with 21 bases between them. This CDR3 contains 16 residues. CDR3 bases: TGTGCCAGCAGCCTAACCCCCGGGGAATTGGGCACTGAAGCTTTCTTT. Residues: CASSLTPGELGTEAFF.

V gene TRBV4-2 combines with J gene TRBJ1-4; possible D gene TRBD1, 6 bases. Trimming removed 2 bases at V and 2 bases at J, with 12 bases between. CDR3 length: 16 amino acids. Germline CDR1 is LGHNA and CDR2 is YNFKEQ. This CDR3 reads CASSQKGGGTNEKLFF. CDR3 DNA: TGTGCCAGCAGCCAAAAAGGGGGGGGGACTAATGAAAAACTGTTTTTT.

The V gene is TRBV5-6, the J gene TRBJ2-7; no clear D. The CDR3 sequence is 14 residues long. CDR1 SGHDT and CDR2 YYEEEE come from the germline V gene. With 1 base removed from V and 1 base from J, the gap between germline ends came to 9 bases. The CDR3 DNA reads TGTGCCAGCAGCTTGAGGCTAGGATCCTACGAGCAGTACTTC. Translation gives CASSLRLGSYEQYF.

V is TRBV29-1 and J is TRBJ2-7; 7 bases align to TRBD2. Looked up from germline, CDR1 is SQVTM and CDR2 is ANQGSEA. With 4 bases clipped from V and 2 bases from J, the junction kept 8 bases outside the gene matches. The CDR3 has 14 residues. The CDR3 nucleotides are TGCAGCGTTGGAGGTCCTAGCGGAACCTACGAGCAGTACTTC. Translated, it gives CSVGGPSGTYEQYF.

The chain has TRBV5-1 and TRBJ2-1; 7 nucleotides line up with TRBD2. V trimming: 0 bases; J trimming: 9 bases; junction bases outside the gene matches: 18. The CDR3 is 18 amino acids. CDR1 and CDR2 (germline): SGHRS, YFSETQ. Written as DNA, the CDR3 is TGCGCCAGCAGCTTGGAGGCAACTCGCAGGGAGGGCCCCGGTGAGCAGTTCTTC. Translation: CASSLEATRREGPGEQFF.

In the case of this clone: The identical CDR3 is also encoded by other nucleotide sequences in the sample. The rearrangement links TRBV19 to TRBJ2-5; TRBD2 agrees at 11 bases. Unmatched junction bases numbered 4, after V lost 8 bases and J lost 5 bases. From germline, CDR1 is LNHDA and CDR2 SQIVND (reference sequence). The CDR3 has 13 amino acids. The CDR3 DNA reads TGTGCCAGTGGACTAGCGGGTCAGGAGACCCAGTACTTC. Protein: CASGLAGQETQYF.

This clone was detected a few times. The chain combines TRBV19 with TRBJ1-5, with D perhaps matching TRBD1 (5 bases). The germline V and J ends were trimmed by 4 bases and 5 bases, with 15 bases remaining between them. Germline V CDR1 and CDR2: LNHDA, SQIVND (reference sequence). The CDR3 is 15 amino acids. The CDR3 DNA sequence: TGTGCCAGTAGTAAGGTCGACAGCTTAGATCAGCCCCAGCATTTT. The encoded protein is CASSKVDSLDQPQHF.

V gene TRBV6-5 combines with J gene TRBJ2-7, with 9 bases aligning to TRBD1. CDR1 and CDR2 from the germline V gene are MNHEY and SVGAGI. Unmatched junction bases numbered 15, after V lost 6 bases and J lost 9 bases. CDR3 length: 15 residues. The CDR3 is CASSISGTGRGGQYF. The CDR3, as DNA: TGTGCCAGCAGCATTTCCGGGACAGGGCGGGGAGGGCAGTACTTC.

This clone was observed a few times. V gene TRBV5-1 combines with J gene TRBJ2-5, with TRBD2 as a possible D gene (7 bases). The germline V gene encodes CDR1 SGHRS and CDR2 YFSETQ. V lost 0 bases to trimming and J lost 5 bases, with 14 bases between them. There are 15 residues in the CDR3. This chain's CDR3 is CASSLVPRGAETQYF. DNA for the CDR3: TGCGCCAGCAGCTTGGTTCCCCGGGGGGCGGAGACCCAGTACTTC.

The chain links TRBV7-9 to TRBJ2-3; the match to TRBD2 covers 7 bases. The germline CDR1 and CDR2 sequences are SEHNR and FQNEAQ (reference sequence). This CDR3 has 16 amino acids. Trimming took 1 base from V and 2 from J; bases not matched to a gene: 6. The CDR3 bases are TGTGCCAGCAGCTTAGTGCTAGCGGCCTACACAGATACGCAGTATTTT. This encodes CASSLVLAAYTDTQYF.

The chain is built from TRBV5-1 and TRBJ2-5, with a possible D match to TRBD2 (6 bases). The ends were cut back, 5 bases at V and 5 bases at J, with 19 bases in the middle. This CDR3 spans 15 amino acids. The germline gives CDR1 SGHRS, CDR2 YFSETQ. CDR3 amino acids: CASRDPGGKGETQYF. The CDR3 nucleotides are TGCGCCAGCAGGGACCCTGGCGGGAAGGGGGAGACCCAGTACTTC.

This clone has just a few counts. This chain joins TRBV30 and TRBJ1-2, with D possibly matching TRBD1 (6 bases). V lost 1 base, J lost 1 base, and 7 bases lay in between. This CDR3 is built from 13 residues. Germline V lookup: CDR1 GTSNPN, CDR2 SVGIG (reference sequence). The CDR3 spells CAWSDRVNYGYTF. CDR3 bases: TGTGCCTGGAGTGACAGGGTTAACTATGGCTACACCTTC.